Presented here are 32 T cell receptor beta chains from one specimen sequenced in a study of OX40 agonist ivuxolimab in advanced cancers. The data were produced by immunoSEQ multiplex PCR, yet TCRdb's version contains in-frame clones alone and is incomplete. The sample records approximately 64,000 clones, about nine tenths being singletons. Specimen: CD4+ or CD8+ T cells sorted from blood, collected in a trial of the OX40 agonist ivuxolimab. The receptors come from an adult with an advanced solid tumor such as melanoma, head and neck, liver or kidney cancer.

V is TRBV7-9 and J is TRBJ1-4, with 7 nucleotides matching TRBD1. Germline V gene sequence: CDR1 SEHNR, CDR2 FQNEAQ (reference sequence). J was trimmed by 5 bases and V by 6 bases; bases with no gene match: 9. This CDR3 region has 15 residues. Here the CDR3 DNA reads TGTGCCAGCAGGGACACAGGGGACCCAAATGAAAAACTGTTTTTT. It encodes CASRDTGDPNEKLFF. Full variable domain (outside the CDR3, taken from reference TRBV7-9 and TRBJ1-4): DTGVSQNPRHKITKRGQNVTFRCDPISEHNRLYWYRQTLGQGPEFLTYFQNEAQLEKSRLLSDRFSAERPKGSFSTLEIQRTEQGDSAMYLCASRDTGDPNEKLFFGSGTQLSVL.

Details on this clone: The junction departs from germline at one end; a sequencing error may be responsible. The chain carries TRBV6-5 and TRBJ1-4; D unclear. The CDR3 totals 14 residues. The germline V gene has CDR1 MNHEY and CDR2 SVGAGI. The CDR3 DNA sequence: TGTGCCAGCAGTTACGGGCCAACAAATGAAAAACTGTTTTTT. It translates to CASSYGPTNEKLFF.

This CDR3 reads CASSEEVYEQYF. CDR3 nucleotide sequence: TGTGCCAGCAGTGAAGAGGTCTACGAGCAGTACTTC. The V call is TRBV6-5, the J call TRBJ2-7; D is uncertain. Germline V CDR1 and CDR2: MNHEY, SVGAGI. V was cut by 5 bases and J by 3 bases, with 8 bases left in between. The CDR3 sequence is 12 residues long.

The chain couples TRBV5-1 to TRBJ1-6; D is uncertain. There are 14 residues in the CDR3. Trimming cost V 7 bases and J 5 bases, with 13 bases left between them. Germline-derived CDR1 and CDR2 are SGHRS and YFSETQ. The DNA for the CDR3 is TGCGCCAGCTGCCAGACCACCAATAATTCACCCCTCCACTTT. Its protein product is CASCQTTNNSPLHF.

The chain couples TRBV13 to TRBJ2-7; 7 nucleotides line up with TRBD1. The CDR3 totals 18 residues. From germline, CDR1 is PRHDT and CDR2 FYEKMQ (reference sequence). V was pared by 5 bases and J by 0 bases, with 16 bases of the junction left unmatched. CDR3 protein: CASSTRRDRGKPSYEQYF. In nucleotides, the CDR3 is TGTGCCAGCAGCACCCGCCGGGACAGAGGAAAACCCTCCTACGAGCAGTACTTC.

This clone is a singleton in its sample. The CDR3 here is CASSEKTSGAPAGETQYF. The CDR3 nucleotides are TGTGCCAGCAGTGAAAAGACTAGCGGGGCCCCAGCGGGTGAGACCCAGTACTTC. This chain connects TRBV6-1 to TRBJ2-5; 11 bases are shared with TRBD2. Germline trimming cut 2 bases from V and 5 bases from J; bases unmatched to any gene: 13. This CDR3 is 18 amino acids long. CDR1 and CDR2 (germline): MNHNS, SASEGT.

The genes are TRBV4-1 and TRBJ1-2, with D possibly being TRBD1 (5 bases). Germline-derived CDR1 and CDR2 are MGHRA and YSYEKL. Trimming pared 9 bases from V and 0 bases from J, leaving 14 bases between. The CDR3 extends over 14 amino acids. CDR3 sequence (DNA): TGCGCCAGTAGGCCGGGACTTACTAACTATGGCTACACCTTC. This gives the protein CASRPGLTNYGYTF.

V is TRBV10-3 and J is TRBJ2-7; 10 nucleotides agree with TRBD1. The CDR3 loop spans 14 amino acids. Germline V gives CDR1 ENHRY, CDR2 SYGVKD. Unmatched junction bases numbered 12, after V lost 10 bases and J lost 6 bases. The CDR3 DNA reads TGTGCCACCGGGTGGGGGACAGGGGATGGCGAGCAGTACTTC. Amino acid sequence: CATGWGTGDGEQYF.

The V call is TRBV7-2, the J call TRBJ1-5, with unresolved D. Germline loops: CDR1 SGHTA, CDR2 FQGNSA. This CDR3 is 17 amino acids long. Trimming took 5 bases from V and 2 from J, leaving 19 bases between them. CDR3 region: CASSLEDWTAGNQPQHF. CDR3 DNA: TGTGCCAGCAGCCTAGAAGATTGGACCGCCGGCAATCAGCCCCAGCATTTT. Drawing the rest from reference TRBV7-2 and TRBJ1-5, the complete variable domain is GAGVSQSPSNKVTEKGKDVELRCDPISGHTALYWYRQSLGQGLEFLIYFQGNSAPDKSGLPSDRFSAERTGGSVSTLTIQRTQQEDSAVYLCASSLEDWTAGNQPQHFGDGTRLSIL.

The rearrangement links TRBV10-3 to TRBJ2-7; D is uncertain. CDR3 length: 15 amino acids. Deletions cut 6 bases from V and 3 bases from J, with 18 bases between. Germline CDR1 reads ENHRY; CDR2 reads SYGVKD. The CDR3 sequence: CAIRATPSKVYEQYF. CDR3 sequence (DNA): TGTGCCATCAGGGCGACTCCCTCGAAGGTCTACGAGCAGTACTTC.

This chain connects TRBV18 to TRBJ2-7; TRBD2 matches at 7 bases. With 6 bases clipped from V and 1 base from J, the junction kept 6 bases outside the gene matches. CDR3 length equals 14 residues. Germline V gene data show CDR1 as KGHSH and CDR2 as LQKENI. The CDR3 nucleotides are TGTGCCAGCTCTCCTGGACTAGTATCCTACGAGCAGTACTTC. Residues: CASSPGLVSYEQYF.

This clone was observed a single time. This CDR3 is CASSSTSGGSWEQYF. The CDR3 DNA reads as TGCGCCAGCAGCTCAACTAGCGGGGGGTCTTGGGAGCAGTACTTC. The gene calls are TRBV5-1 and TRBJ2-7; 12 bases are a match to TRBD2. Germline lookup yields CDR1 SGHRS and CDR2 YFSETQ. CDR3 length: 15 residues. Germline trimming cut 3 bases from V and 7 bases from J; bases unmatched to any gene: 8.

The V gene is TRBV28, the J gene TRBJ2-3, with D perhaps TRBD2 (5 bases). Germline V gene data show CDR1 as MDHEN and CDR2 as SYDVKM. V was pared by 4 bases and J by 2 bases, with 10 bases between. The CDR3 totals 14 residues. The CDR3 is CASSSFGDTDTQYF. CDR3 nucleotides: TGTGCCAGCAGTTCCTTCGGGGACACAGATACGCAGTATTTT.

This clone was recorded only once. This sequence joins TRBV5-1 and TRBJ2-3, with 8 positions matching TRBD2. The CDR3 extends over 14 amino acids. The V gene end was trimmed by 7 bases and the J gene end by 5 bases; junction bases not matched to a gene: 9. Germline loops: CDR1 SGHRS, CDR2 YFSETQ. The CDR3 spells CASEAGATLDTQYF. In DNA form, the CDR3 reads TGCGCCAGCGAAGCGGGGGCGACCTTAGATACGCAGTATTTT.

This clone has more than one count but fewer than ten. The rearrangement links TRBV7-6 to TRBJ1-3; TRBD1 might be the D (5 bases). Trimming left V 5 bases short and J 2 bases short, with 13 bases between. CDR1 and CDR2 from the germline V gene are SGHVS and FNYEAQ. This CDR3 is built from 15 residues. DNA of the CDR3: TGTGCCAGCAGCCCGAGCGACAGTGCTGGAAACACCATATATTTT. Its protein product is CASSPSDSAGNTIYF. Looking up the rest from reference TRBV7-6 and TRBJ1-3 gives the full variable domain: GAGVSQSPRYKVTKRGQDVALRCDPISGHVSLYWYRQALGQGPEFLTYFNYEAQQDKSGLPNDRFSAERPEGSISTLTIQRTEQRDSAMYRCASSPSDSAGNTIYFGEGSWLTVV.

The chain employs TRBV5-6 and TRBJ2-5; a weak D match, TRBD2 (6 bases). Germline loops: CDR1 SGHDT, CDR2 YYEEEE. V was cut by 0 bases and J by 5 bases, with 11 bases left in between. CDR3 size: 14 residues. CDR3 DNA sequence: TGTGCCAGCAGCTTGGATCCAGGGAGGGAGACCCAGTACTTC. Its translation is CASSLDPGRETQYF.

The count of this clone is one. The chain couples TRBV29-1 to TRBJ2-7; D not resolved. Germline loops: CDR1 SQVTM, CDR2 ANQGSEA. Trimming pared 5 bases from V and 0 bases from J, leaving 11 bases between. The CDR3 is 13 residues long. CDR3 bases: TGCAGCGTTAAGACGGAGTACTCCTACGAGCAGTACTTC. This gives the protein CSVKTEYSYEQYF.

The chain recombines TRBV9 with TRBJ2-3; D call uncertain. V was trimmed by 5 bases and J by 5 bases, leaving 12 bases between them. CDR3 length equals 13 residues. Germline assignment: CDR1 SGDLS and CDR2 YYNGEE. The CDR3 DNA reads as TGTGCCAGCAGGGCCATGGAGAAAGATACGCAGTATTTT. This sequence encodes CASRAMEKDTQYF.

The rearrangement joins TRBV7-3 to TRBJ2-1; weak D call: TRBD2 (5 bases). Trimming stripped 2 bases from V and 7 bases from J, with 15 bases between. Looked up from germline, CDR1 is SGHTA and CDR2 is FQGTGA. This CDR3 is built from 15 residues. In nucleotides, the CDR3 is TGTGCCAGCAGCTTATGGGGTCCCTCGGGGAATGAGCAGTTCTTC. It specifies CASSLWGPSGNEQFF.

As concerns this clone: Other DNA variants within this sample encode the same CDR3. The gene calls are TRBV28 and TRBJ1-2; perhaps TRBD1 as D (5 bases). Germline values: CDR1 MDHEN, CDR2 SYDVKM. The V gene lost 5 bases and the J gene lost 4 bases, with 14 bases spanning the gap. The CDR3 contains 14 residues. This CDR3 is CASSPLDGGYGYTF. CDR3 coding DNA: TGTGCCAGCAGTCCTCTTGATGGGGGCTATGGCTACACCTTC.

The sample holds a few counts of this clone. This chain joins TRBV6-1 and TRBJ2-7; D might be TRBD1 (5 bases). The V end was cut by 6 bases, the J end by 6 bases, with 15 bases between. This CDR3 has 13 amino acids. CDR1 and CDR2 from the germline V gene are MNHNS and SASEGT. The CDR3, as DNA: TGTGCCAGCAGCAGCAGTATTACAGGCGAGCAGTACTTC. Its translation is CASSSSITGEQYF.

On this clone: The limits of the CDR3 on the DNA are not certain, so only TCRdb's listed CDR3 is given. This CDR3 reads CASTPWGAGAEETQYF. The chain combines TRBV21-1 with TRBJ2-5; no DNA check was done on the table's D call, TRBD2. TRBV21-1 corresponds to a pseudogene. The CDR3 is 16 amino acids long, termini counted.

CDR3 in amino acids: CASSDDLGGNQPQHF. CDR3 DNA sequence: TGTGCCAGCAGTGATGATTTGGGGGGCAATCAGCCCCAGCATTTT. The chain links TRBV2 to TRBJ1-5; tentatively, D is TRBD1 (5 bases). This CDR3 has 15 amino acids. Trimming took 3 bases from V and 2 from J, leaving 11 bases between them. Germline lookup yields CDR1 SNHLY and CDR2 FYNNEI.

The genes are TRBV5-4 and TRBJ2-1; the D gene could be TRBD1 or TRBD2 (5 bases each). The CDR3 consists of 14 residues. Germline assignment: CDR1 SGHNT and CDR2 YYREEE (reference sequence). The V end was cut by 4 bases, the J end by 9 bases, with 17 bases between. CDR3 amino acids: CASSRDLPGGEQFF. CDR3 in DNA: TGTGCCAGCAGCCGGGACCTGCCTGGGGGTGAGCAGTTCTTC.

The V and J genes are TRBV18 and TRBJ1-1; D unresolved. Germline assignment: CDR1 KGHSH and CDR2 LQKENI. This CDR3 is built from 14 residues. The V gene lost 4 bases and the J gene lost 0 bases, with 9 bases spanning the gap. As DNA, the CDR3 is TGTGCCAGCTCACAAGGGCTAATGAACACTGAAGCTTTCTTT. Encoded protein: CASSQGLMNTEAFF. Drawing the rest from reference TRBV18 and TRBJ1-1, the complete variable domain is NAGVMQNPRHLVRRRGQEARLRCSPMKGHSHVYWYRQLPEEGLKFMVYLQKENIIDESGMPKERFSAEFPKEGPSILRIQQVVRGDSAAYFCASSQGLMNTEAFFGQGTRLTVV.

In this sample, this clone turned up once. The rearrangement uses TRBV2 and TRBJ1-1, with TRBD1 matching over 7 bases. Germline loops: CDR1 SNHLY, CDR2 FYNNEI. The ends lost 4 bases at V and 5 bases at J; junction bases unmatched: 7. CDR3 size: 14 residues. In DNA form, the CDR3 reads TGTGCCAGCAGTGGCAAGACAGGGTTTACTGAAGCTTTCTTT. Protein: CASSGKTGFTEAFF.

The chain has TRBV19 and TRBJ2-1; possible D gene TRBD1, 6 bases. Germline loops: CDR1 LNHDA, CDR2 SQIVND (reference sequence). The CDR3 sequence is 15 residues long. Trimming removed 6 bases at V and 12 bases at J, with 24 bases between. The CDR3 loop reads CASSLDSQSLFAQFF. The CDR3 bases are TGTGCCAGTAGCCTGGACAGCCAAAGTCTATTCGCGCAGTTCTTC.

The V and J genes are TRBV7-6 and TRBJ2-7, with TRBD1 as a possible D gene (6 bases). Germline V gene lookup returns CDR1 SGHVS and CDR2 FNYEAQ. The CDR3 runs to 13 residues. Trimming cost V 7 bases and J 2 bases, with 12 bases left between them. Here the CDR3 reads CASTLGGPYEQYF. The CDR3 DNA sequence: TGTGCCAGCACCCTAGGGGGACCCTACGAGCAGTACTTC.

This clone has more than one count but fewer than ten. This rearrangement joins TRBV2 to TRBJ2-5; D unclear. V was trimmed by 0 bases and J by 2 bases, leaving 13 bases between them. Looked up from germline, CDR1 is SNHLY and CDR2 is FYNNEI. CDR3 size: 16 residues. The chain's CDR3 is CASSEAHRSTQETQYF. CDR3 nucleotide sequence: TGTGCCAGCAGTGAAGCGCACCGCTCCACACAAGAGACCCAGTACTTC.

The chain carries TRBV6-1 and TRBJ2-1; TRBD2 agrees at 12 bases. J gave up 6 bases and V 8 bases, and 5 bases lay outside the gene matches. The length of the CDR3 is 14 residues. CDR1 and CDR2 (germline): MNHNS, SASEGT. The CDR3 DNA reads TGTGCCAGCCGGGCTAGCGGGGGGGCCAATGAGCAGTTCTTC. Protein: CASRASGGANEQFF.

This clone was detected only a few times. The chain joins TRBV10-3 to TRBJ1-6; 7 bases are a match to TRBD1. This CDR3 contains 15 residues. After removal of 6 bases from V and 6 bases from J, the junction contained 8 bases not matched to a gene. Germline values: CDR1 ENHRY, CDR2 SYGVKD. CDR3 nucleotide sequence: TGTGCCATCAGACCCGACAGGGCTGGTAATTCACCCCTCCACTTT. Translated: CAIRPDRAGNSPLHF.

This clone was detected only a few times. At one boundary the junction diverges from the germline segment, which might be a read error. The CDR3 spells CASSLEQGSYNEQFF. CDR3 DNA: TGTGCTAGCAGCTTAGAACAGGGCTCCTACAATGAGCAGTTCTTC. The chain uses TRBV7-7 and TRBJ2-1, with D possibly TRBD1 on 6 matching bases. The CDR3 loop spans 15 amino acids. The germline CDR1 and CDR2 sequences are SSHAT and FNYEAQ (reference sequence).